The present T cell receptor (beta chain) was sequenced within a study of neoadjuvant nivolumab and ipilimumab in lung cancer. Assay used: immunoSEQ multiplex PCR; TCRdb lists only in-frame clones, some missing. The sample shows several thousand clones, about nine tenths of them seen only once. This clone was recorded only once. CDR1 and CDR2 from the germline V gene are MNHEY and SMNVEV (reference sequence). Germline trimming cut 5 bases from V and 9 bases from J; bases unmatched to any gene: 12. This CDR3 is 15 amino acids long. The chain uses TRBV27 and TRBJ1-5; 8 nucleotides line up with TRBD1. The source was tumor tissue, collected after neoadjuvant nivolumab, alone or with ipilimumab, at or shortly before surgery. The clonotype originates from an adult with non-small cell lung cancer. Some clones in this sample may be carry-over from other donors' samples. The CDR3: CASSASGTGLGPQHF. The CDR3 DNA sequence: TGTGCCAGCAGTGCTAGCGGGACAGGTCTTGGGCCCCAGCATTTT.